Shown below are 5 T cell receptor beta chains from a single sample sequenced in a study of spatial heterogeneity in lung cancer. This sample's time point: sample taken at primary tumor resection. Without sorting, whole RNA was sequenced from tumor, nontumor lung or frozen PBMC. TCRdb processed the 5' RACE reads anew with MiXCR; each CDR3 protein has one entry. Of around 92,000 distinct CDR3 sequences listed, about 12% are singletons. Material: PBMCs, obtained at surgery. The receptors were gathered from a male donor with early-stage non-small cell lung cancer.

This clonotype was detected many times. As DNA, the CDR3 is TGTGCCAGCAGCATGGACAGGGTTAATGAAAAACTGTTTTTT. Amino acids: CASSMDRVNEKLFF. The J gene is TRBJ1-4, the V gene TRBV5-6, with 8 bases identical to TRBD1. The V segment lost 4 bases and the J segment 4 bases; nucleotides outside the gene matches: 3. CDR1 is SGHDT, CDR2 YYEEEE, per germline. The CDR3 covers 14 residues.

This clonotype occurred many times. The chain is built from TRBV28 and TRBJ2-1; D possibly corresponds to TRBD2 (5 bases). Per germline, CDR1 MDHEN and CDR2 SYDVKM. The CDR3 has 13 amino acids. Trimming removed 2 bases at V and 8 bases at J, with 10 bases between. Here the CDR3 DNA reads TGTGCCAGCAGTTTACTGACTAATTATGAGCAGTTCTTC. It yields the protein CASSLLTNYEQFF.

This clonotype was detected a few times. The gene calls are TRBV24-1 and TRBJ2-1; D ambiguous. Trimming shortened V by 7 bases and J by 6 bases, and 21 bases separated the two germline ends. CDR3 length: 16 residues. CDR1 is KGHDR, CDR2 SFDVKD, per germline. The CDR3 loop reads CATSAQRPDLGNEQFF. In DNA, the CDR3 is TGTGCCACCAGCGCCCAGAGGCCGGACCTGGGCAATGAGCAGTTCTTC.

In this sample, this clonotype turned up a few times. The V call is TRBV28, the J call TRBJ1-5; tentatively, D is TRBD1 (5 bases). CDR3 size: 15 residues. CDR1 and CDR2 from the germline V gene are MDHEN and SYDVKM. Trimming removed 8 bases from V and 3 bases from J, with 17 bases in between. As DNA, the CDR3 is TGTGCCAGCGCCCTATGGAGGGGCTCCAATCAGCCCCAGCATTTT. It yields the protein CASALWRGSNQPQHF.

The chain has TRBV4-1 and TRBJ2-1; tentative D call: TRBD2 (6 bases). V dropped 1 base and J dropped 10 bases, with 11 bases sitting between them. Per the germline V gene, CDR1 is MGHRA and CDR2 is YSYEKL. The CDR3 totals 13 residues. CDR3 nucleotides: TGCGCCAGCAGCCAAGCCATAAGCGGGGAGCAGTTCTTC. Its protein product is CASSQAISGEQFF.